This T cell receptor (beta chain) was identified in a study of blood T cell repertoires in COVID-19. Study-wide context: Both acute and convalescent COVID-19 samples were obtained from the United States, Italy and Spain. PBMCs, B-cell-depleted T cells, or T cells were the source of the cDNA or gDNA that made up the material.

The CDR3 runs to 13 residues. V shed 4 bases and J shed 6 bases, with 13 bases lying between them. Germline lookup yields CDR1 SGHRS and CDR2 YFSETQ. Original analysis: Estimation of nucleated cell counts relied on the amplification of reference gene primers. Using immunoSEQ multiplex PCR, the repertoire was profiled, and TCRdb retains in-frame clones only, with some absent. V and J calls and clone size follow that table, whereas D and trimming were derived from the DNA. The table shows about 300,000 clones, with roughly 90% occurring only once. The clonotype comes from a young man who had recovered from COVID-19. The sample comprised peripheral blood. The genes are TRBV5-1 and TRBJ1-2; maybe TRBD1 (5 bases). CDR3 DNA: TGCGCCAGCAGCCCCGCCGGGGGGGATGGCTACACCTTC. Translating gives CASSPAGGDGYTF.